This T cell receptor beta chain originates from a study of neurological immune-mediated disorders. This clonotype was recorded a few times. Its cognate antigen is unknown. TCRdb processed the 5' RACE reads anew with MiXCR; each CDR3 protein has one entry. Altogether more than 45,000 distinct CDR3 sequences are present, over 4% being singletons, with the ten largest covering about 3.1%. The CDR3 runs 13 residues. Trimming pared 3 bases from V and 5 bases from J, leaving 10 bases between. The germline CDR1 and CDR2 sequences are LGHDT and YNNKEL (reference sequence). Study-level findings and limits: Patients with HTLV-1-associated myelopathy had the highest level of TCR clonal expansion, whereas patients with multiple sclerosis had the lowest level, falling beneath the level found in healthy controls.

The chain uses TRBV3-1 and TRBJ1-1; no reliable D call. Specimen: PBMCs. The source of this sequence is a man over 45 with multiple sclerosis. The CDR3 DNA reads TGTGCCAGCAGCCAGACGGCGCGTACTGAAGCTTTCTTT. It translates to CASSQTARTEAFF.